The 27 T cell receptor beta chains listed next were all sequenced from one sample in a study of blood T cell repertoires in COVID-19 (dated by TCRdb to between 2020 and 2021). The protocol used for the library was the immunoSEQ multiplex PCR assay. TCRdb's version of the immuneACCESS table is confined to in-frame rearrangements and falls short of the full clone set. An unresolved V gene accounts for under half of the shortfall where checked; the remainder is of unknown origin. The sample table holds around 160,000 clones, of which approximately 86% were seen once. Almost 1% of the sample comes from the top ten. Input material: peripheral blood. Receptors were obtained from a man in his late teens or twenties with acute or convalescent COVID-19.

This clone was detected only once. The chain has TRBV7-3 and TRBJ1-1, with D possibly TRBD1 on 5 matching bases. Germline CDR1 and CDR2: SGHTA and FQGTGA. V shed 2 bases and J shed 6 bases, with 10 bases lying between them. The CDR3 length is 13 residues. This CDR3 reads CASSLGGSAEAFF. The CDR3 coding sequence is TGTGCCAGCAGCTTAGGGGGGAGCGCTGAAGCTTTCTTT. The full variable domain, completed using reference TRBV7-3 and TRBJ1-1, is GAGVSQTPSNKVTEKGKYVELRCDPISGHTALYWYRQSLGQGPEFLIYFQGTGAADDSGLPNDRFFAVRPEGSVSTLKIQRTERGDSAVYLCASSLGGSAEAFFGQGTRLTVV.

V usage is TRBV18 and J usage is TRBJ1-1; 7 bases align to TRBD1. V was clipped by 3 bases and J by 0 bases; unmatched bases: 4. The CDR3 runs 15 residues. Per germline, CDR1 KGHSH and CDR2 LQKENI. As DNA, the CDR3 is TGTGCCAGCTCACCTCCCAGGGGGATGAACACTGAAGCTTTCTTT. Protein: CASSPPRGMNTEAFF.

The rearrangement links TRBV6-5 to TRBJ1-5; D gene ambiguous. CDR1 is MNHEY and CDR2 is SVGAGI in the germline V gene. The CDR3 spans 15 residues. With 5 bases removed from V and 4 bases from J, the gap between germline ends came to 15 bases. In nucleotides, the CDR3 is TGTGCCAGCAGTAGAGATAGGAGTGGGAATCAGCCCCAGCATTTT. It is translated as CASSRDRSGNQPQHF.

This clone was detected ten times or more. V and J are TRBV6-1 and TRBJ2-7, with 7 nucleotides matching TRBD1. The CDR3 length is 14 residues. CDR1 MNHNS and CDR2 SASEGT come from the germline V gene. Trimming cost V 1 base and J 0 bases; bases outside gene matches: 0. CDR3 protein: CASSEGDSSYEQYV. In DNA form, the CDR3 reads TGTGCCAGCAGTGAAGGGGACAGCTCCTACGAGCAGTACGTC.

This chain uses TRBV18 with TRBJ2-1; D call uncertain. Germline V lookup: CDR1 KGHSH, CDR2 LQKENI. CDR3 size: 11 residues. V was pared by 4 bases and J by 7 bases, with 5 bases between. CDR3 nucleotide sequence: TGTGCCAGCTCACTTCCTAATGAGCAGTTCTTC. It codes for CASSLPNEQFF.

The rearrangement links TRBV28 to TRBJ2-3; D gene unclear. This CDR3 contains 13 residues. Trimming stripped 2 bases from V and 0 bases from J, with 3 bases between. Germline V CDR1 and CDR2: MDHEN, SYDVKM. In DNA form, the CDR3 reads TGTGCCAGCAGTTTACTTAGCACAGATACGCAGTATTTT. Translating it yields CASSLLSTDTQYF.

The chain is built from TRBV4-2 and TRBJ1-5; D is perhaps TRBD1 (5 bases). This CDR3 has 16 residues. The germline V and J ends were trimmed by 0 bases and 3 bases, with 12 bases remaining between them. Per the germline V gene, CDR1 is LGHNA and CDR2 is YNFKEQ. The CDR3 spells CASSQDPQGFNQPQHF. In DNA form, the CDR3 reads TGTGCCAGCAGCCAAGATCCTCAGGGCTTCAATCAGCCCCAGCATTTT.

The chain recombines TRBV7-8 with TRBJ1-3, with unresolved D. The CDR3 spans 20 residues. Per germline, CDR1 SGHVS and CDR2 FQNEAQ. V was clipped by 6 bases and J by 2 bases, with 29 bases between them. Here the CDR3 DNA reads TGTGCCAGCAGGCGAGGTCGTTCCCAGGAACCTTCGAAAACTGGAAACACCATATATTTT. Translating it yields CASRRGRSQEPSKTGNTIYF.

V usage is TRBV18 and J usage is TRBJ1-2; 9 positions match TRBD1. Germline CDR1 reads KGHSH; CDR2 reads LQKENI. Trimming took 0 bases from V and 7 from J; bases not matched to a gene: 9. This CDR3 contains 16 residues. The CDR3 here is CASSPPAGGTGSGYTF. The DNA for the CDR3 is TGTGCCAGCTCACCACCGGCTGGGGGGACAGGGAGTGGCTACACCTTC.

The chain has TRBV7-2 and TRBJ2-4, with 8 bases lining up with TRBD2. The germline gives CDR1 SGHTA, CDR2 FQGNSA. V was pared by 1 base and J by 0 bases, with 8 bases of the junction left unmatched. This CDR3 contains 18 residues. CDR3 sequence (DNA): TGTGCCAGCAGCTTAGGCCTCCTAGCGGGCCTAGCCAAAAACATTCAGTACTTC. This encodes CASSLGLLAGLAKNIQYF.

The rearrangement links TRBV11-2 to TRBJ2-5, with D possibly TRBD1 on 6 matching bases. Looked up from germline, CDR1 is SGHAT and CDR2 is FQNNGV. Trimming took 4 bases from V and 4 from J, leaving 25 bases between them. The CDR3 spans 18 residues. The CDR3 reads CASSSTHPGHGVRETQYF. CDR3 nucleotides: TGTGCCAGCAGCTCGACCCATCCGGGACACGGAGTTCGAGAGACCCAGTACTTC.

The chain carries TRBV10-2 and TRBJ2-2, with 9 bases fitting TRBD2. After removal of 2 bases from V and 0 bases from J, the junction contained 7 bases not matched to a gene. Germline values: CDR1 WSHSY, CDR2 SAAADI. This CDR3 comprises 18 residues. The CDR3 bases are TGCGCCAGCAGTGAGATAGCGGGGGCCATTTCGAACACCGGGGAGCTGTTTTTT. It codes for CASSEIAGAISNTGELFF.

This clone was counted between two and nine times. DNA for the CDR3: TGTGCCAGCAGTGAGGGCGATCAGCCCCAGCATTTT. It codes for CASSEGDQPQHF. The chain links TRBV2 to TRBJ1-5; D unclear. Germline V lookup: CDR1 SNHLY, CDR2 FYNNEI. Trimming removed 3 bases from V and 5 bases from J, with 5 bases in between. This CDR3 is built from 12 residues.

V usage is TRBV7-9 and J usage is TRBJ2-5, with D tentatively TRBD2 (5 bases). The CDR3 covers 14 residues. Trimming stripped 0 bases from V and 3 bases from J, with 8 bases between. Germline values: CDR1 SEHNR, CDR2 FQNEAQ (reference sequence). The CDR3 region has the DNA TGTGCCAGCAGCTTAGCAGGGCGGGAAGAGACCCAGTACTTC. Amino acid sequence: CASSLAGREETQYF.

The chain has TRBV6-5 and TRBJ1-2; D possibly corresponds to TRBD1 (6 bases). Deletions cut 6 bases from V and 3 bases from J, with 14 bases between. This CDR3 is built from 14 residues. In germline, CDR1 is MNHEY, CDR2 SVGAGI. CDR3 nucleotides: TGTGCCAGCAGGAGTTTGAAGGGGGACTATGGCTACACCTTC. This codes for CASRSLKGDYGYTF.

The rearrangement uses TRBV13 and TRBJ2-3, with D perhaps matching TRBD2 (5 bases). Trimming left V 6 bases short and J 1 base short, with 14 bases between. The CDR3 runs to 15 residues. Germline lookup yields CDR1 PRHDT and CDR2 FYEKMQ (reference sequence). DNA for the CDR3: TGTGCCAGCAGGGAGGCCTTTCGCGGCACAGATACGCAGTATTTT. It codes for CASREAFRGTDTQYF.

In its sample, this clone was seen once. The chain joins TRBV30 to TRBJ2-7; D is uncertain. The CDR3 contains 12 residues. Trimming left V 1 base short and J 9 bases short, with 13 bases between. In germline, CDR1 is GTSNPN, CDR2 SVGIG (reference sequence). The CDR3 protein is CAWSEYRTRQYF. Here the CDR3 DNA reads TGTGCCTGGAGTGAGTACCGAACGAGGCAGTACTTC.

This chain uses TRBV12-5 with TRBJ2-3; 7 nucleotides agree with TRBD2. This CDR3 is built from 19 residues. After removal of 0 bases from V and 0 bases from J, the junction contained 12 bases not matched to a gene. From germline, CDR1 is LGHNT and CDR2 FRNRAP. This CDR3 reads CASGLVGAGVSTSTDTQYF. In nucleotides, the CDR3 is TGTGCTAGTGGTTTGGTCGGTGCGGGGGTTAGCACTAGCACAGATACGCAGTATTTT. The full variable domain, in which reference TRBV12-5 and TRBJ2-3 provide the parts outside the CDR3, is DARVTQTPRHKVTEMGQEVTMRCQPILGHNTVFWYRQTMMQGLELLAYFRNRAPLDDSGMPKDRFSAEMPDATLATLKIQPSEPRDSAVYFCASGLVGAGVSTSTDTQYFGPGTRLTVL.

The chain joins TRBV6-1 to TRBJ2-7; D is unresolved. Trimming shortened V by 0 bases and J by 0 bases, and 9 bases separated the two germline ends. The CDR3 length is 15 residues. CDR1 is MNHNS and CDR2 is SASEGT in the germline V gene. The CDR3 loop reads CASSEALGYSYEQYV. CDR3 nucleotide sequence: TGTGCCAGCAGTGAAGCTTTGGGCTACTCCTACGAGCAGTACGTC.

This clone showed up just a few times. V is TRBV5-4 and J is TRBJ1-6; TRBD1 matches 9 bases. J gave up 7 bases and V 0 bases, and 5 bases lay outside the gene matches. CDR1 is SGHNT and CDR2 is YYREEE in the germline V gene (reference sequence). This CDR3 has 16 amino acids. DNA of the CDR3: TGTGCCAGCAGCTTGGACAGGGGGCTCGGGAATTCACCCCTCCACTTT. This translates into CASSLDRGLGNSPLHF.

The chain recombines TRBV9 with TRBJ2-2; 9 bases are shared with TRBD2. The J segment lost 6 bases and the V segment lost 0 bases, leaving 9 bases of the junction unmatched. In germline, CDR1 is SGDLS, CDR2 YYNGEE. The CDR3 length is 17 residues. CDR3 DNA sequence: TGTGCCAGCAGCGTAGGTGGGACTAGCTACGGGCCCGGGGAGCTGTTTTTT. Translating gives CASSVGGTSYGPGELFF.

The CDR3 coding sequence is TGTGCCAGCAGCTTGGGAGACAGGGGGAGTTATGAAGCTTTCTTT. It is translated as CASSLGDRGSYEAFF. V and J are TRBV7-9 and TRBJ1-1; 9 nucleotides match TRBD1. V shed 3 bases and J 7 bases; nucleotides not matched to a gene: 9. Germline V gene data show CDR1 as SEHNR and CDR2 as FQNEAQ (reference sequence). The CDR3 extends over 15 amino acids.

This chain joins TRBV5-1 and TRBJ2-3; D is perhaps TRBD2 (5 bases). The V and J ends lost 0 bases and 4 bases respectively, with 12 bases between them. The CDR3 totals 15 residues. Germline CDR1 SGHRS, CDR2 YFSETQ. CDR3 coding DNA: TGCGCCAGCAGCTTGGATCGGGGTTCCGCAGATACGCAGTATTTT. It codes for CASSLDRGSADTQYF. Looking up the rest from reference TRBV5-1 and TRBJ2-3 gives the full variable domain: KAGVTQTPRYLIKTRGQQVTLSCSPISGHRSVSWYQQTPGQGLQFLFEYFSETQRNKGNFPGRFSGRQFSNSRSEMNVSTLELGDSALYLCASSLDRGSADTQYFGPGTRLTVL.

This sequence joins TRBV25-1 and TRBJ1-3; 7 bases line up with TRBD1. V gave up 4 bases and J gave up 4 bases; unmatched junction bases: 7. The CDR3 contains 15 residues. Germline lookup yields CDR1 MGHDK and CDR2 SYGVNS. The CDR3 DNA follows: TGTGCCAGCAGTGGTGACAGGGTTAAAGGAAACACCATATATTTT. Encoded protein: CASSGDRVKGNTIYF. Full variable domain (missing parts from reference TRBV25-1 and TRBJ1-3): EADIYQTPRYLVIGTGKKITLECSQTMGHDKMYWYQQDPGMELHLIHYSYGVNSTEKGDLSSESTVSRIRTEHFPLTLESARPSHTSQYLCASSGDRVKGNTIYFGEGSWLTVV.

This chain joins TRBV7-8 and TRBJ2-7; D call uncertain. This CDR3 contains 15 residues. CDR1 and CDR2 (germline): SGHVS, FQNEAQ. V lost 3 bases and J lost 0, with 12 bases in between. CDR3 sequence: CASSFGYGFSYEQYV. The CDR3 DNA reads as TGTGCCAGCAGCTTCGGTTACGGGTTCTCCTACGAGCAGTACGTC.

The genes are TRBV12-3 or TRBV12-4 and TRBJ1-1; 10 bases are shared with TRBD1. The CDR3 has 13 amino acids. V dropped 6 bases and J dropped 5; count of bases not matched to a gene: 3. The CDR3 DNA follows: TGTGCCAGCAGAGGGACAGGGGATACTGAAGCTTTCTTT. It is translated as CASRGTGDTEAFF.

The V and J genes are TRBV27 and TRBJ2-7; TRBD2 might be the D (5 bases). Germline values: CDR1 MNHEY, CDR2 SMNVEV (reference sequence). CDR3 length: 15 residues. Deletions cut 3 bases from V and 0 bases from J, with 12 bases between. CDR3 protein: CASSFGVGSSYEQYF. CDR3 nucleotide sequence: TGTGCCAGCAGTTTCGGGGTAGGAAGCTCCTACGAGCAGTACTTC.